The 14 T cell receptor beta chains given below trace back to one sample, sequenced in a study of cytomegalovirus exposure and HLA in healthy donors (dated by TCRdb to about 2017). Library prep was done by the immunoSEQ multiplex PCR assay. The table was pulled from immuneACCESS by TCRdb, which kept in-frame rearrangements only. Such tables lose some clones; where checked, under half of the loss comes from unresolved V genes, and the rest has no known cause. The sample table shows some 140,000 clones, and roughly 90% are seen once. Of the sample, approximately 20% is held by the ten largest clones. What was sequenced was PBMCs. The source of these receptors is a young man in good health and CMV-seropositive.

The CDR3 here is CASSPGGRNEKLFF. The CDR3 DNA is TGTGCCAGCAGCCCCGGGGGGCGGAATGAAAAACTGTTTTTT. The J gene is TRBJ1-4, the V gene TRBV7-9; maybe TRBD1 (6 bases). Trimming removed 5 bases from V and 5 bases from J, with 12 bases in between. Germline CDR1 SEHNR, CDR2 FQNEAQ (reference sequence). The CDR3 has 14 residues.

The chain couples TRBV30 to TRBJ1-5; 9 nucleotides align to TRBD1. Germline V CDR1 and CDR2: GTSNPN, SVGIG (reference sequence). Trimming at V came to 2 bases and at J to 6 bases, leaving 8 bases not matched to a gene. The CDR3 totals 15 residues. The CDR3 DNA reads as TGTGCCTGGAGTCCTCACAGGGGGCCGCGTCAGCCCCAGCATTTT. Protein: CAWSPHRGPRQPQHF.

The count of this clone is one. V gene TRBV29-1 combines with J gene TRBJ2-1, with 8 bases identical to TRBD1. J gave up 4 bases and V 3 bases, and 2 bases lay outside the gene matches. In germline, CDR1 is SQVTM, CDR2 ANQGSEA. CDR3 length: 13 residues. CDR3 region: CSVDGQGYNEQFF. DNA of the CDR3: TGCAGCGTTGATGGACAGGGTTACAATGAGCAGTTCTTC.

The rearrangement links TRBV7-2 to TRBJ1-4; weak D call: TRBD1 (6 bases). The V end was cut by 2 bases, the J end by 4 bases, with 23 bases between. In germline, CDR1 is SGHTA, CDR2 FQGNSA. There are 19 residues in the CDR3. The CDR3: CASSLIFVRGQIDNEKLFF. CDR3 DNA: TGTGCCAGCAGCTTAATTTTCGTTCGCGGACAGATAGATAATGAAAAACTGTTTTTT.

The CDR3 sequence is CASSGTGGASGANVLTF. The DNA of the CDR3 is TGTGCCAGCAGCGGAACAGGGGGCGCGTCTGGGGCCAACGTCCTGACTTTC. The rearrangement uses TRBV6-4 and TRBJ2-6; 9 positions agree with TRBD1. CDR3 size: 17 residues. J lost 1 base, V lost 6 bases, and 7 bases had no gene match. Germline CDR1 reads MRHNA; CDR2 reads SNTAGT.

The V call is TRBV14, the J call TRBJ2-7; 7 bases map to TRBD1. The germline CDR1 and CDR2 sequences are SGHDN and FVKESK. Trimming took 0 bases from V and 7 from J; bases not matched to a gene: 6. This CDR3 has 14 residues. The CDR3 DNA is TGTGCCAGCAGCCAAGACAGGGGGTTTGGGGAGCAGTACTTC. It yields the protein CASSQDRGFGEQYF.

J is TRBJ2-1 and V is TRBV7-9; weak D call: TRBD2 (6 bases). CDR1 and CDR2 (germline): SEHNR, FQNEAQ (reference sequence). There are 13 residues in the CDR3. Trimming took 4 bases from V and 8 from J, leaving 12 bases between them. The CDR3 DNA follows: TGTGCCAGCAGCTCGATTAGGAGGGATGAGCAGTTCTTC. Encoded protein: CASSSIRRDEQFF.

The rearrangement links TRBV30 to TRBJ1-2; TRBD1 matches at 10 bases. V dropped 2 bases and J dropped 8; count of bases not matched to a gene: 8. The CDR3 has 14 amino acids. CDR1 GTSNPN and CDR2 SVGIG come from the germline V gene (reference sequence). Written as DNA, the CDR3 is TGTGCCTGGAGTCAAAGTGGGACAGGGGAAGGCTACACCTTC. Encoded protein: CAWSQSGTGEGYTF.

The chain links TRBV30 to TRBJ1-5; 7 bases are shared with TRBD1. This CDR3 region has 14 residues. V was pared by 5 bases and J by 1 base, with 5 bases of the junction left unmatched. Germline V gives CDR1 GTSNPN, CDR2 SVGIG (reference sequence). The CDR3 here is CAWAGGLSNQPQHF. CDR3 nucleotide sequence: TGTGCCTGGGCAGGGGGTCTGAGCAATCAGCCCCAGCATTTT.

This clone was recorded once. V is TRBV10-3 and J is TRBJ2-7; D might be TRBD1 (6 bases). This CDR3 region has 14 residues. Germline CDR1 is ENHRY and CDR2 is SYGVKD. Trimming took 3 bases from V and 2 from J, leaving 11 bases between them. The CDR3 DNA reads TGTGCCATCAGTGAAGAAGACAGGCCCTACGAGCAGTACTTC. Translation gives CAISEEDRPYEQYF.

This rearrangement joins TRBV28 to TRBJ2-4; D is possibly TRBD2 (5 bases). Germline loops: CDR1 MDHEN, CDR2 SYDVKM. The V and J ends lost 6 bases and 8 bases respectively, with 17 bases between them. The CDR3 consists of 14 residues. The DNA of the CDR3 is TGTGCCAGCAGCCGTCCAGGCAAGAGGGACATTCAGTACTTC. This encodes CASSRPGKRDIQYF.

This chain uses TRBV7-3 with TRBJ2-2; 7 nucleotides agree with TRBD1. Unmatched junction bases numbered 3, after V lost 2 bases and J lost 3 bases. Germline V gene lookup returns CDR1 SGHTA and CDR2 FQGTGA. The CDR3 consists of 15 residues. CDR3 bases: TGTGCCAGCAGCTTATTGGGACAGCACACCGGGGAGCTGTTTTTT. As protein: CASSLLGQHTGELFF.

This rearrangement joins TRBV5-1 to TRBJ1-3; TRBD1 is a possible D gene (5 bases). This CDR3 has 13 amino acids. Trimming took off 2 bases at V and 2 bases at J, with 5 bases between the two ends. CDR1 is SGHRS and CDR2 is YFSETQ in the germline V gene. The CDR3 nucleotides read TGCGCCAGCAGCTTAGGGGCTGGAAACACCATATATTTT. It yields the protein CASSLGAGNTIYF. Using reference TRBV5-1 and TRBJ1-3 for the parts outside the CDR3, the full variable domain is KAGVTQTPRYLIKTRGQQVTLSCSPISGHRSVSWYQQTPGQGLQFLFEYFSETQRNKGNFPGRFSGRQFSNSRSEMNVSTLELGDSALYLCASSLGAGNTIYFGEGSWLTVV.

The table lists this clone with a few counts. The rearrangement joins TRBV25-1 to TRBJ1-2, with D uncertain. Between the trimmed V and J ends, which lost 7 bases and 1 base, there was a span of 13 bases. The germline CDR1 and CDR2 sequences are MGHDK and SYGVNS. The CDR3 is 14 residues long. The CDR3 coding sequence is TGTGCCAGCACCGAAGGAGGGAATAACTATGGCTACACCTTC. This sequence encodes CASTEGGNNYGYTF.